The clone carrying this T cell receptor (beta chain) was counted a few times. This record comes from a study of T-cell reconstitution after alpha-beta-depleted transplantation in children. Unique molecular identifiers featured in how the TCRbeta library was prepared. Via MiXCR, TCRdb re-called the PCR reads, giving one row per CDR3 protein. The sample has about 340,000 distinct CDR3 sequences, roughly 15% seen once. J lost 4 bases, V lost 5 bases, and 6 bases had no gene match. Per the germline V gene, CDR1 is DFQATT and CDR2 is SNEGSKA (reference sequence). CDR3 length: 13 residues. The sequencing used PBMCs, collected from the stem cell graft. The TCR was taken from a human donor who donated a stem cell graft to a child with Fanconi anemia. The chain has TRBV20-1 and TRBJ1-2; 8 nucleotides match TRBD1. The CDR3 sequence is CSAPDRGGYGYTF. The CDR3 bases are TGCAGTGCTCCTGACAGGGGAGGCTATGGCTACACCTTC.